The following is a T cell receptor (beta chain) sequence with its context. Its cognate antigen has yet to be identified. Qualities for individual bases were not recorded, and no much larger clone is one base off. This entry belongs to a study of T cells in Graves' hyperthyroidism and ophthalmopathy (dated by TCRdb to between 2019 and 2020). Concerning the study at large: A discovery cohort of roughly 96 patients, about 40 with Graves' ophthalmopathy and under 60 with stable Graves' hyperthyroidism, was used to find distinguishing TCR V-J signatures. An independent validation cohort of around 19 hyperthyroidism patients and 17 patients who later progressed to ophthalmopathy tested prospective prediction of ophthalmopathy. For training and testing, the 80 to 100 patients in the discovery cohort were randomly divided in a 7:3 ratio. In more than 5 Graves' hyperthyroidism patients, the study also compared T-cell repertoires from thyroid tissue with T-cell repertoires from blood. After blood sampling, hyperthyroidism patients were treated with methimazole at a starting dose of 30 mg daily, and ophthalmopathy patients were treated with high-dose intravenous methylprednisolone. TCR Vbeta CDR3 sequencing of some 140 peripheral blood samples (under 45 ophthalmopathy, about 74 hyperthyroidism and 17 progressor patients) is reported in the paper. Study-level results and caveats: Most expanded thyroid clonotypes (frequency above 0.001) were also found in blood, which suggests that blood repertoires may mirror thyroid immune responses. A 13 V-J signature model separated ophthalmopathy from stable hyperthyroidism, with 87.88% sensitivity and around 84% specificity in cross-validation and 80%/75% in testing. Sample size was not statistically predetermined, and blinding of investigators to group allocation was not performed. In validation, the model predicted progression to ophthalmopathy a median of 6.5 months before onset, with about 64% sensitivity and just under 75% specificity.

Trimming at the junction amounts to 3 bases on V and 0 bases on J, and the germline ends lie 12 bases apart. CDR1 and CDR2, looked up from the germline V gene, are KGHSH and LQKENI. The CDR3 runs 16 amino acids, cysteine and phenylalanine included. Solely the CDR3 DNA is kept, with 48 bases framed from the first base. Stable Graves' hyperthyroidism was defined as the absence of progression to ophthalmopathy over 18 months of follow-up. Hyperthyroidism patients were newly diagnosed, with disease duration under 2 months, and aged 18 to 65 years. Any patient with an uncontrolled infection, another autoimmune disease, pregnancy or lactation was excluded. Diagnoses were established on the basis of clinical symptoms, serum thyroxine and TRAb, thyroid ultrasound, and orbital computed tomography. Trizol reagent was used to extract total RNA, and RNA quality was then checked on an Agilent 2100 Bioanalyzer.

The TCR beta CDR3 regions were amplified from RNA transcripts. For the first round of RT-PCR on the TCR CDR3, the HTBI primer set was used together with the Qiagen OneStep RT-PCR kit. The libraries were constructed in a second round of multiplex PCR and then size-selected and purified. Paired-end sequencing of the libraries was performed with 100 bp reads on an Illumina HiSeq2000. As for the original processing: SOAPnuke was used to process the raw data, removing reads that contained adapters or uncalled bases, had a mean Phred below 15, or lacked an exact match to the constant primer or identifier. COPE v1.2.5 was used to merge the high-quality paired reads, and each unique nucleotide sequence was defined as a clonotype. MiTCR v1.1 was used to align clonotypes to the IMGT TRBV, TRBD and TRBJ reference segments. The analysis was restricted to V-J combinations with a frequency above 0.0001, which together covered around 99% of the repertoires. The TCS score was defined as F50 (clonal expansion) divided by E x V (chaos), with BLOSUM62-based TCRdist calculated between CDR3 peptides within each V-J. Welch's t-statistics and random forest reduced 500 to 650 V-J features to 13, which were used in a naive Bayes classifier (R e1071). The similarity between thyroid and blood repertoires was quantified using the Morisita-Horn index. Through fastp at Q25 and MiXCR, TCRdb rebuilt clones from the public reads, retaining in-frame beta chains. Each entry is one CDR3 protein sequence, shown with its most common DNA and genes. Here the V and J calls rest on TCRdb's processing, not on the authors' analysis. This sample is represented by roughly 570,000 distinct CDR3 sequences; roughly 50% of them were singletons. More than 7% of the sample goes to the ten largest clones.

Recombination joined TRBV18 with TRBJ1-3; the best D guess is TRBD1, with 5 bases matching. Input material: peripheral blood or thyroid tissue (not recorded which). The sequence was collected from a woman aged 18-29 years with Graves' hyperthyroidism. The nucleotide sequence reads TGTGCCAGCTCACCGCTACAGGCGAGCTCTGGAAACACCATATATTTT. This sequence encodes CASSPLQASSGNTIYF.